The 29 T cell receptor beta chains in this list originate from one sample, sequenced in a study of T cells in Graves' hyperthyroidism and ophthalmopathy. Amplification yielded TCR beta CDR3 regions, with RNA transcripts as the source. In the first-round RT-PCR of the TCR CDR3, the HTBI primer set was used. TCRdb reprocessed the multiplex PCR reads via MiXCR and lists one record per CDR3 protein. The sample carries about 520,000 distinct CDR3 sequences, less than 25% recorded once. Material for sequencing was blood. The receptor source for this set is a woman in her twenties or thirties with Graves' ophthalmopathy.

Notes on this clonotype: The conserved closing phenylalanine or tryptophan is absent in this CDR3, likely reflecting a read error. The gene calls are TRBV2 and TRBJ1-1, with a possible D match to TRBD1 (6 bases). Trimming removed 3 bases at V and 1 base at J, with 9 bases between. This CDR3 is 14 amino acids long. Germline assignment: CDR1 SNHLY and CDR2 FYNNEI. In nucleotides, the CDR3 is TGTGCCAGCAGTGAGCAGGGGAAGAACACTGAAGCTTTCTAT. It is translated as CASSEQGKNTEAFY.

This clonotype was seen a few times. This rearrangement joins TRBV6-2 or TRBV6-3 to TRBJ2-4; D is possibly TRBD2 (5 bases). Germline assignment: CDR1 MNHEY and CDR2 SVGEGT. CDR3 length: 15 residues. The germline V and J ends were trimmed by 4 bases and 8 bases, with 18 bases remaining between them. The CDR3 protein is CASSSTKGLAYIQYF. Written as DNA, the CDR3 is TGTGCCAGCAGTTCCACTAAAGGACTGGCCTACATTCAGTACTTC.

The chain recombines TRBV5-8 with TRBJ1-1; D is ambiguous. The CDR3 is made up of 15 amino acids. Trimming cost V 3 bases and J 4 bases, with 16 bases left between them. CDR1 SGHTS and CDR2 YDEGEE come from the germline V gene. The CDR3 DNA sequence: TGTGCCAGCAGCTCTGGGCAATTGGGGAGCACTGAAGCTTTCTTT. Translated: CASSSGQLGSTEAFF.

The chain is built from TRBV12-3 or TRBV12-4 and TRBJ1-1, with D hard to call. V lost 6 bases and J 5 bases, leaving 10 bases between the germline ends. This CDR3 has 12 residues. The CDR3: CASSPPRTEAFF. The CDR3 nucleotides are TGTGCCAGCAGCCCCCCCCGTACTGAAGCTTTCTTT.

This clonotype was seen a handful of times. The gene calls are TRBV2 and TRBJ1-5; TRBD1 might be the D (5 bases). Per the germline V gene, CDR1 is SNHLY and CDR2 is FYNNEI. The CDR3 has 14 residues. V dropped 5 bases and J dropped 3 bases, with 11 bases sitting between them. CDR3 loop: CASSKEGPNQPQHF. The CDR3 DNA reads TGTGCCAGCAGTAAGGAGGGACCCAATCAGCCCCAGCATTTT.

This clonotype was counted a few times. The chain couples TRBV12-3 or TRBV12-4 to TRBJ2-6; D is perhaps TRBD1 or TRBD2 (6 bases each). The CDR3 covers 16 residues. Trimming stripped 5 bases from V and 2 bases from J, with 13 bases between. CDR3 loop: CASSPPGEAGANVLTF. The CDR3 nucleotides are TGTGCCAGCAGTCCCCCAGGGGAGGCTGGGGCCAACGTCCTGACTTTC.

The sample holds many counts of this clonotype. This chain connects TRBV11-2 to TRBJ1-2; no clear D. The CDR3 contains 14 residues. Germline CDR1 reads SGHAT; CDR2 reads FQNNGV. The V end was cut by 4 bases, the J end by 2 bases, with 11 bases between. The CDR3 region has the DNA TGTGCCAGCAGCTCCCGCCAGGCAAACTATGGCTACACCTTC. Translating it yields CASSSRQANYGYTF.

With regard to this clonotype: One base away lies a much larger clone, so this may be a sequencing read error. The chain uses TRBV7-8 and TRBJ2-5; possibly TRBD1 for D (5 bases). The CDR3 consists of 17 residues. Trimming shortened V by 4 bases and J by 3 bases, and 21 bases separated the two germline ends. Germline assignment: CDR1 SGHVS and CDR2 FQNEAQ. CDR3 residues: CASSSLGQNDNEETQYF. The DNA of the CDR3 is TGTGCCAGCAGCTCGTTGGGGCAGAACGATAACGAAGAGACCCAGTACTTC.

This clonotype has at least ten counts. The gene calls are TRBV6-2 or TRBV6-3 and TRBJ2-5; D unclear. The V and J ends lost 2 bases and 5 bases respectively, with 9 bases between them. The CDR3 extends over 13 amino acids. Germline V lookup: CDR1 MNHEY, CDR2 SVGEGT. The CDR3 DNA sequence: TGTGCCAGCAGTTACCTGGGCTGGGAGACCCAGTACTTC. It yields the protein CASSYLGWETQYF.

The chain has TRBV18 and TRBJ2-7; a weak D match, TRBD1 (6 bases). This CDR3 region has 14 residues. V shed 5 bases and J shed 2 bases, with 13 bases lying between them. Germline values: CDR1 KGHSH, CDR2 LQKENI. The CDR3 DNA sequence: TGTGCCAGCTCAGATTACCGGGACACCTACGAGCAGTACTTC. Translating it yields CASSDYRDTYEQYF.

As DNA, the CDR3 is TGTGCCAGCAGCGGGAGGACAGAGTATGGCTACACCTTC. This codes for CASSGRTEYGYTF. This chain uses TRBV6-1 with TRBJ1-2, with D possibly being TRBD1 (6 bases). V was pared by 6 bases and J by 5 bases, with 13 bases between. Germline-derived CDR1 and CDR2 are MNHNS and SASEGT. The CDR3 runs to 13 residues.

The gene calls are TRBV27 and TRBJ2-2; tentative D call: TRBD2 (6 bases). The CDR3 is 14 residues long. In germline, CDR1 is MNHEY, CDR2 SMNVEV (reference sequence). V gave up 8 bases and J gave up 2 bases, with 12 bases separating them. The CDR3 DNA sequence: TGTGCCAGCGCCGTGGGGACTAACACCGGGGAGCTGTTTTTT. Encoded protein: CASAVGTNTGELFF.

This clonotype has at least ten counts. The V and J genes are TRBV6-5 and TRBJ1-2, with a tentative D call TRBD1 (6 bases). This CDR3 has 13 amino acids. Trimming took 6 bases from V and 2 from J, leaving 10 bases between them. Looked up from germline, CDR1 is MNHEY and CDR2 is SVGAGI. CDR3 in amino acids: CASRAGGNYGYTF. In nucleotides, the CDR3 is TGTGCCAGCAGAGCCGGGGGCAACTATGGCTACACCTTC.

This clonotype was observed at least ten times. The gene calls are TRBV6-5 and TRBJ1-5; weak D call: TRBD1 (5 bases). Germline CDR1 reads MNHEY; CDR2 reads SVGAGI. V lost 4 bases and J 6 bases, leaving 13 bases between the germline ends. The CDR3 consists of 14 residues. The CDR3, as DNA: TGTGCCAGCAGTTTCGGACAAGGCTCTCAGCCCCAGCATTTT. It codes for CASSFGQGSQPQHF.

In this sample, this clonotype turned up many times. This chain joins TRBV7-8 and TRBJ2-7, with D unresolved. There are 13 residues in the CDR3. The V gene's germline CDR1 is SGHVS and CDR2 FQNEAQ. V was cut by 5 bases and J by 0 bases, with 8 bases left in between. CDR3 bases: TGTGCCAGCAGCCGATACAGCTCCTACGAGCAGTACTTC. Its protein is CASSRYSSYEQYF.

Concerning this clonotype: A much larger clone differs by one base, so this may be a read error. The J gene is TRBJ1-5, the V gene TRBV12-3 or TRBV12-4; maybe TRBD1 (6 bases). CDR3 length equals 17 residues. V was pared by 6 bases and J by 7 bases, with 25 bases between. This chain's CDR3 is CASSPGPLRGPEQPQHF. CDR3 DNA sequence: TGTGCCAGCAGCCCCGGCCCCTTACGGGGGCCCGAACAGCCCCAGCATTTT.

This clonotype was counted many times. CDR3 protein: CASSGRTLNTEAFF. The DNA for the CDR3 is TGTGCCAGCAGTGGTAGGACCTTGAACACTGAAGCTTTCTTT. This chain connects TRBV6-1 to TRBJ1-1; D gene unclear. The CDR3 length is 14 residues. Germline values: CDR1 MNHNS, CDR2 SASEGT. Trimming pared 4 bases from V and 0 bases from J, leaving 9 bases between.

Many counts were recorded for this clonotype. V gene TRBV27 combines with J gene TRBJ1-2, with unresolved D. The CDR3 runs 16 residues. The V end was cut by 5 bases, the J end by 1 base, with 17 bases between. Germline assignment: CDR1 MNHEY and CDR2 SMNVEV (reference sequence). In DNA, the CDR3 is TGTGCCAGCAGTCCCGTCCGGTCAAGGGATAACTATGGCTACACCTTC. It yields the protein CASSPVRSRDNYGYTF.

In this sample, this clonotype turned up many times. The rearrangement joins TRBV29-1 to TRBJ1-1; D remains unclear. The V gene's germline CDR1 is SQVTM and CDR2 ANQGSEA. The CDR3 totals 11 residues. Trimming took 8 bases from V and 0 from J, leaving 7 bases between them. CDR3 sequence (DNA): TGCAGCAAGAGGGTGAACACTGAAGCTTTCTTT. Translated: CSKRVNTEAFF.

The rearrangement joins TRBV24-1 to TRBJ1-2; no definite D call. The germline CDR1 and CDR2 sequences are KGHDR and SFDVKD. The CDR3 has 10 residues. V lost 9 bases to trimming and J lost 8 bases, with 9 bases between them. The CDR3 region has the DNA TGTGCCACCTTTTCGAGCGGCTACACCTTC. It codes for CATFSSGYTF.

This clonotype occurred many times. The CDR3 region has the DNA TGTGCCAGCAGTTACTCGATAGGGGCAGGGTCCAACGGGGAGCTGTTTTTT. Residues: CASSYSIGAGSNGELFF. The rearrangement uses TRBV6-5 and TRBJ2-2, with a weak D call TRBD1 (5 bases). Germline V lookup: CDR1 MNHEY, CDR2 SVGAGI. V was shortened by 0 bases and J by 7 bases, with 18 bases between the two germline ends. The CDR3 length is 17 residues.

This clonotype has a handful of counts. Mismatch with germline at one junction end may stem from a read error. The chain combines TRBV6-2 or TRBV6-3 with TRBJ1-1; D call uncertain. CDR3 size: 14 residues. CDR1 is MNHEY, CDR2 SVGEGT, per germline. The CDR3 bases are TGTGCCAGCGGTTACTTGTGGGTGGACACTGAAGCTTTCTTT. The encoded protein is CASGYLWVDTEAFF.

This clonotype was counted many times. The V and J genes are TRBV28 and TRBJ1-1, with D possibly TRBD1 on 6 matching bases. The germline V gene has CDR1 MDHEN and CDR2 SYDVKM. This CDR3 region has 15 residues. Trimming took off 6 bases at V and 1 base at J, with 15 bases between the two ends. The chain's CDR3 is CASSLTPRGNTEAFF. The CDR3 DNA reads TGTGCCAGCAGCCTCACACCCAGGGGGAACACTGAAGCTTTCTTT.

This clonotype was seen at least ten times. The germline gene is not matched at one end of the junction; a read error may be the cause. The rearrangement links TRBV19 to TRBJ1-1, with 7 bases aligning to TRBD1. CDR3 length equals 14 residues. Germline V gives CDR1 LNHDA, CDR2 SQIVND (reference sequence). CDR3 residues: CASTIQGMNTEAFF. Written as DNA, the CDR3 is TGTGCCAGTACTATACAGGGGATGAACACTGAAGCTTTCTTT.

This clonotype was picked up a small number of times. The chain is built from TRBV18 and TRBJ1-1; TRBD1 is a possible D gene (5 bases). The germline CDR1 and CDR2 sequences are KGHSH and LQKENI. With 0 bases removed from V and 4 bases from J, the gap between germline ends came to 15 bases. The length of the CDR3 is 16 residues. Here the CDR3 DNA reads TGTGCCAGCTCACCACCGGGGACCTCTGCGATCACTGAAGCTTTCTTT. Amino acids: CASSPPGTSAITEAFF.

This clonotype appeared many times. The chain employs TRBV6-2 or TRBV6-3 and TRBJ1-2; D is undetermined. V lost 2 bases and J 6 bases, leaving 4 bases between the germline ends. The germline gives CDR1 MNHEY, CDR2 SVGEGT. This CDR3 has 11 amino acids. CDR3 in amino acids: CASSYVDGYTF. The CDR3 DNA follows: TGTGCCAGCAGTTACGTGGATGGCTACACCTTC.

A word on this clonotype: This likely comes from a read error, as the CDR3 has no conserved phenylalanine or tryptophan at its end. The chain uses TRBV27 and TRBJ1-2; a weak D match, TRBD1 (5 bases). This CDR3 region has 13 residues. V lost 5 bases, J lost 7 bases, and 14 bases lay in between. Germline loops: CDR1 MNHEY, CDR2 SMNVEV (reference sequence). CDR3: CASSPRGVGGYTI. As DNA, the CDR3 is TGTGCCAGCAGTCCCCGAGGGGTGGGTGGCTACACCATC.

This clonotype was counted at least ten times. The chain couples TRBV4-1 to TRBJ1-3, with TRBD1 as a possible D gene (6 bases). This CDR3 region has 17 residues. V was shortened by 0 bases and J by 0 bases, with 12 bases between the two germline ends. In germline, CDR1 is MGHRA, CDR2 YSYEKL. Here the CDR3 reads CASSQDWDTYSGNTIYF. DNA of the CDR3: TGCGCCAGCAGCCAAGATTGGGACACCTACTCTGGAAACACCATATATTTT.

This clonotype occurred many times. The rearrangement uses TRBV28 and TRBJ2-5, with 9 bases that match TRBD2. The V and J ends lost 7 bases and 5 bases, in that order; junction bases with no gene match: 11. The CDR3 runs to 15 residues. Germline lookup yields CDR1 MDHEN and CDR2 SYDVKM. CDR3 in amino acids: CASMATGLAGETQYF. In DNA, the CDR3 is TGTGCCAGCATGGCGACGGGACTAGCAGGGGAGACCCAGTACTTC.